This entry concerns a single T cell receptor (beta chain). The CDR3 covers 19 residues. CDR1 SGHRS and CDR2 YFSETQ come from the germline V gene. V was pared by 5 bases and J by 7 bases, with 34 bases between. Authors' processing steps: By means of reference gene primer amplification, nucleated cell counts were estimated. TCRdb's table, derived via immunoSEQ multiplex PCR, lists solely in-frame clones and lacks some. That table supplies the V and J calls and clone size; D and trimming were determined from the DNA. The sample shows around 270,000 clones, about nine tenths of them seen only once. These data belong to a study of blood T cell repertoires in COVID-19. Study-level information: COVID-19 samples, acute and convalescent, were from the United States, Italy and Spain. T cells, B-cell-depleted T cells, or PBMCs provided the cDNA or gDNA that served as material.

This receptor was obtained from a man aged 35 to 55 who had recovered from COVID-19. This rearrangement joins TRBV5-1 to TRBJ2-7, with a possible D match to TRBD1 (5 bases). What was sequenced was peripheral blood. The CDR3 loop is CASRGAAGLALRPGEEQYF. Here the CDR3 DNA reads TGCGCCAGCAGAGGGGCAGCAGGGTTGGCCCTCAGGCCTGGGGAAGAGCAGTACTTC.